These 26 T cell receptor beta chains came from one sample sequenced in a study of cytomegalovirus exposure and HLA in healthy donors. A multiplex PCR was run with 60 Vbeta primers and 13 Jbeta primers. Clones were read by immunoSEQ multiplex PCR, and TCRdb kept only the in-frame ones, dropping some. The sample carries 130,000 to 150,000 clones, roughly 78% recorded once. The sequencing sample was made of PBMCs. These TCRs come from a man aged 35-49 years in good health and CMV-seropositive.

The CDR3 coding sequence is TGTGCCAGCAGTTCCACAACAGTCTACGAGCAGTACTTC. Its protein is CASSSTTVYEQYF. The chain has TRBV27 and TRBJ2-7; no firm D call. This CDR3 contains 13 residues. V lost 4 bases and J 3 bases, leaving 10 bases between the germline ends. Germline values: CDR1 MNHEY, CDR2 SMNVEV (reference sequence).

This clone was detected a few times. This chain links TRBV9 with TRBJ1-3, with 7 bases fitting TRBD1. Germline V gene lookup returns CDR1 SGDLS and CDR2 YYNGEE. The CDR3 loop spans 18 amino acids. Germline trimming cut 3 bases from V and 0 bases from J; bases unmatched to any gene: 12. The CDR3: CASSERPGQFDSGNTIYF. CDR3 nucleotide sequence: TGTGCCAGCAGCGAACGGCCGGGACAGTTTGACTCTGGAAACACCATATATTTT.

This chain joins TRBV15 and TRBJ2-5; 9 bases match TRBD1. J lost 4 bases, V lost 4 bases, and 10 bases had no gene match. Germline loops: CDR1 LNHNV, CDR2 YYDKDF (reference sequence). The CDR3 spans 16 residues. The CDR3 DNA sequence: TGTGCCACCAGCAATCTAGGACAGGGGCAACGAGAGACCCAGTACTTC. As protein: CATSNLGQGQRETQYF.

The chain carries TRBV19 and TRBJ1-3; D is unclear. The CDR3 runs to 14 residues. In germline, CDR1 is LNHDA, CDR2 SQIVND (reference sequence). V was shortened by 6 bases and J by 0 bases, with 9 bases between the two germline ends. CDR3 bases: TGTGCCAGTAGCGCGGTGAGCTCTGGAAACACCATATATTTT. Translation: CASSAVSSGNTIYF.

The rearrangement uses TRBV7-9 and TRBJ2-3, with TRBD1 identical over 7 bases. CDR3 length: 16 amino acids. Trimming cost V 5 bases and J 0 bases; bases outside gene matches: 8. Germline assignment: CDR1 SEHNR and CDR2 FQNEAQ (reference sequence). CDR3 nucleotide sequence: TGTGCCAGCAGCGAATTACAGGGGATTAGCACAGATACGCAGTATTTT. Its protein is CASSELQGISTDTQYF.

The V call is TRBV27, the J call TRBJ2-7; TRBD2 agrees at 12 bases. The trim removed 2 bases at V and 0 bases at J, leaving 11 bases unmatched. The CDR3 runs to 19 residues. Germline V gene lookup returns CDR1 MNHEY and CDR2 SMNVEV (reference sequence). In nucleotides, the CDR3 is TGTGCCAGCAGTTTAAGAGGTGGACTAGCGGGACCGCGCTCCTACGAGCAGTACTTC. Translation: CASSLRGGLAGPRSYEQYF.

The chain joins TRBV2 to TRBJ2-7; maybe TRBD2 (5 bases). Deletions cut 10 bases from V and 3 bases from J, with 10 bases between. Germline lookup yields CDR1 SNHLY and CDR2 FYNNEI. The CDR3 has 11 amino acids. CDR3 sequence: CATVSGYEQYF. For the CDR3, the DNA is TGTGCCACGGTAAGCGGCTACGAGCAGTACTTC.

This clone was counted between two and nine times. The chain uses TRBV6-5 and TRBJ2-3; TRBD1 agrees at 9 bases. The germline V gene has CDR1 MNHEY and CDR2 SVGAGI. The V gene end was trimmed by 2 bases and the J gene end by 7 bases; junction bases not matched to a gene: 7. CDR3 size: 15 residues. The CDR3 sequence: CASSYRGQGMNTQYF. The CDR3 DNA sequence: TGTGCCAGCAGTTACCGGGGACAGGGTATGAATACGCAGTATTTT.

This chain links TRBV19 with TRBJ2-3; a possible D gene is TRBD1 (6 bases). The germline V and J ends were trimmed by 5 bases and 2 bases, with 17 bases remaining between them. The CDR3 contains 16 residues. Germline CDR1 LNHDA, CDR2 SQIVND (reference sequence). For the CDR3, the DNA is TGTGCCAGTAGTCCTAGGACAGTTTCAATCACAGATACGCAGTATTTT. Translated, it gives CASSPRTVSITDTQYF. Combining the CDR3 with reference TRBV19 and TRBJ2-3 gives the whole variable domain DGGITQSPKYLFRKEGQNVTLSCEQNLNHDAMYWYRQDPGQGLRLIYYSQIVNDFQKGDIAEGYSVSREKKESFPLTVTSAQKNPTAFYLCASSPRTVSITDTQYFGPGTRLTVL.

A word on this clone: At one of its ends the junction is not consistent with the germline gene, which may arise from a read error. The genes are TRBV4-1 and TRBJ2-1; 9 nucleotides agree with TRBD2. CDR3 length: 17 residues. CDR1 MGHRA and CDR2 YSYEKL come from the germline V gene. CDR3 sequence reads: CASTQLSGSVPYNEQFF. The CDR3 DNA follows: TGCGCCAGCACCCAACTTAGCGGGAGTGTTCCCTACAATGAGCAGTTCTTC.

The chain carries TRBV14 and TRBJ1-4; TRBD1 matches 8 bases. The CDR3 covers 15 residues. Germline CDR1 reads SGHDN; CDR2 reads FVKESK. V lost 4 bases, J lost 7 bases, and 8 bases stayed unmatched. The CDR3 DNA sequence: TGTGCCAGCAGCCTCGCCGGGACAGGAGGTGAAAAACTGTTTTTT. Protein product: CASSLAGTGGEKLFF.

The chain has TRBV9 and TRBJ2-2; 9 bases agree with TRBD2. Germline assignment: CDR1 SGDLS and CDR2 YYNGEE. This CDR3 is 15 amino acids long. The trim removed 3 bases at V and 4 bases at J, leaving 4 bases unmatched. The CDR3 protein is CASSGPGLATGELFF. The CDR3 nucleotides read TGTGCCAGCAGCGGGCCGGGACTAGCCACCGGGGAGCTGTTTTTT.

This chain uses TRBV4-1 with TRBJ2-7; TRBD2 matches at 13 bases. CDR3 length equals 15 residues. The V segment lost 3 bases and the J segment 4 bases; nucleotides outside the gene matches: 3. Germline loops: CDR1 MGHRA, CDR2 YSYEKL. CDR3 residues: CASSQRTSGSYEQYF. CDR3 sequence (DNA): TGCGCCAGCAGCCAGAGGACTAGCGGGAGTTACGAGCAGTACTTC.

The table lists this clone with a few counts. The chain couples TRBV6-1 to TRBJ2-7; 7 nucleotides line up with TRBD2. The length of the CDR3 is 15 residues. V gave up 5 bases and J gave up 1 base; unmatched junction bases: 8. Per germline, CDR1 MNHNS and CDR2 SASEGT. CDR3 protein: CASSPNRGESYEQYF. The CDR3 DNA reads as TGTGCCAGCAGTCCTAATCGGGGGGAATCCTACGAGCAGTACTTC.

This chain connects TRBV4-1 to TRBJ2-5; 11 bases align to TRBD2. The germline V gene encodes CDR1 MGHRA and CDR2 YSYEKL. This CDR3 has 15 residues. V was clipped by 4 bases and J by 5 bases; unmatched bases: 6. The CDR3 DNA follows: TGCGCCAGCAGCCGGGAACTAGCGGGAGTGGAGACCCAGTACTTC. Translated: CASSRELAGVETQYF.

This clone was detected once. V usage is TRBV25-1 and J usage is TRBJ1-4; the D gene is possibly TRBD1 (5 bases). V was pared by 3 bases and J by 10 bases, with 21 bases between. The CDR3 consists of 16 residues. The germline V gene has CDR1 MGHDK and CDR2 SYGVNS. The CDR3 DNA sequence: TGTGCCAGCAGTGAGTCAATAGGGCAGGGCGAGGCAAAACTGTTTTTT. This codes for CASSESIGQGEAKLFF.

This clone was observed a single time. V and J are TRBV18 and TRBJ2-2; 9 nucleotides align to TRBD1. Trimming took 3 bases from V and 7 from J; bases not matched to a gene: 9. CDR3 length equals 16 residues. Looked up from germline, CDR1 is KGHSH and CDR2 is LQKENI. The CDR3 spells CASSPTGQGVGGELFF. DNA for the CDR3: TGTGCCAGCTCACCTACGGGACAGGGTGTTGGCGGGGAGCTGTTTTTT.

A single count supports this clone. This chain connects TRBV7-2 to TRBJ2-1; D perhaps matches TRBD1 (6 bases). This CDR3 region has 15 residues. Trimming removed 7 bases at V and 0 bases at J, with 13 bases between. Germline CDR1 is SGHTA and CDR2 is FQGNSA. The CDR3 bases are TGTGCCAGCACCCCTAGGGGGAGCTCCTACAATGAGCAGTTCTTC. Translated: CASTPRGSSYNEQFF.

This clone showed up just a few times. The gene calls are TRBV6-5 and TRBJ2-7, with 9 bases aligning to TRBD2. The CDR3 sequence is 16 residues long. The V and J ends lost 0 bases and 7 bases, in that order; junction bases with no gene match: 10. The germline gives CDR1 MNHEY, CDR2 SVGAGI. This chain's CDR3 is CASSYSILAGVREQYF. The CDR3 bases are TGTGCCAGCAGTTACTCGATCTTAGCGGGAGTGAGGGAGCAGTACTTC.

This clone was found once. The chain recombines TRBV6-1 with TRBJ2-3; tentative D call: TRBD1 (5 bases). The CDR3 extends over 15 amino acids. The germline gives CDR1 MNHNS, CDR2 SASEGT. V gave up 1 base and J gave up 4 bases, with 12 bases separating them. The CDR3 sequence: CASSEEENRPDTQYF. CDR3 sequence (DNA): TGTGCCAGCAGTGAAGAGGAAAACAGGCCAGATACGCAGTATTTT.

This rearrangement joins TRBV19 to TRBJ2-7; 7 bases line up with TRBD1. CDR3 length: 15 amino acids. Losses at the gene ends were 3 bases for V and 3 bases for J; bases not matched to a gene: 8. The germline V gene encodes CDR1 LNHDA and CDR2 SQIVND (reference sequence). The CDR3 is CASSIRTGTLYEQYF. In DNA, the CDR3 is TGTGCCAGTAGTATTAGGACAGGCACCCTCTACGAGCAGTACTTC.

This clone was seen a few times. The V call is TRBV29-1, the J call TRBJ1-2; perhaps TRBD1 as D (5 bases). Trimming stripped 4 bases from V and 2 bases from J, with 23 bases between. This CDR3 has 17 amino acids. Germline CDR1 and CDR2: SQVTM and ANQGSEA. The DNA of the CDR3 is TGCAGCGTTGGGGTCCTGGACACCCTCGAGCTGAACTATGGCTACACCTTC. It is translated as CSVGVLDTLELNYGYTF.

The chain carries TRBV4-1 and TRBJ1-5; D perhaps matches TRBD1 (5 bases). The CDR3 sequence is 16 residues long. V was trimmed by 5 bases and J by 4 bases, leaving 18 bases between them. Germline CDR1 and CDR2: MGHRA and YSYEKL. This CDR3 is CASSWKRGALNQPQHF. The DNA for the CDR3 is TGCGCCAGCAGCTGGAAGCGTGGGGCCTTAAATCAGCCCCAGCATTTT.

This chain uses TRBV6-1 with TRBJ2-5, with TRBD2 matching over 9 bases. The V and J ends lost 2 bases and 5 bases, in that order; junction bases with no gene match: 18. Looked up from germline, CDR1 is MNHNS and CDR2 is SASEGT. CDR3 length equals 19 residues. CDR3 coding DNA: TGTGCCAGCAGTGAACACAGGGTAGGAAGCGGGAGGCCGGGGGAGACCCAGTACTTC. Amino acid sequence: CASSEHRVGSGRPGETQYF.

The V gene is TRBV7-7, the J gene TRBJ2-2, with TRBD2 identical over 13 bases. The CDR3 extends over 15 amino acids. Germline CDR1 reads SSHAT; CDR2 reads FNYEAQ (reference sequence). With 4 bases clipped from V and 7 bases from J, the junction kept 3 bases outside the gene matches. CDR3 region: CASSSGTSGIGELFF. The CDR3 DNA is TGTGCCAGCAGCTCCGGGACTAGCGGGATCGGGGAGCTGTTTTTT.

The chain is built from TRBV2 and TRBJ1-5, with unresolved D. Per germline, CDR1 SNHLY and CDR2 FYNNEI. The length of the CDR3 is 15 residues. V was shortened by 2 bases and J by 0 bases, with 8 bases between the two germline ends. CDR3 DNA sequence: TGTGCCAGCAGTGAAACCAGGTCTAGCAATCAGCCCCAGCATTTT. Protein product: CASSETRSSNQPQHF.